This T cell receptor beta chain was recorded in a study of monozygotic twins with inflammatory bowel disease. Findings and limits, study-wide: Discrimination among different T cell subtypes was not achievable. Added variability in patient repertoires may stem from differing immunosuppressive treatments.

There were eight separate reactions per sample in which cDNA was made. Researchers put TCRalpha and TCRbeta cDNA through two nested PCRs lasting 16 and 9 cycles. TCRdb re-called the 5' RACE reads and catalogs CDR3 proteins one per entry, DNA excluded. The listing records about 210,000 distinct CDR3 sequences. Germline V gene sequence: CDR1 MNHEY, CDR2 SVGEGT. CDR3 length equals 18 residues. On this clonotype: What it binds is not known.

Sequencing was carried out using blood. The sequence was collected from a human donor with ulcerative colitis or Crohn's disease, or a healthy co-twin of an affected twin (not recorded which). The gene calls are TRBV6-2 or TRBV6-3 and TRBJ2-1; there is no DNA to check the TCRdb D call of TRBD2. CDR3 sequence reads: CASSYPIISGKYYNEQFF.